The entry below gives a single T cell receptor beta chain sequence along with its context. Antigen unknown. These data belong to a study of cytomegalovirus exposure and HLA in healthy donors. PCR employed 60 Vbeta and 13 Jbeta primers. Libraries were prepared by immunoSEQ multiplex PCR; TCRdb keeps only in-frame clonotypes and omits some of them. The data hold about 120,000 clones, with approximately 70% observed a single time. Points from the study as a whole: Near-uniform donor sequencing depth was presumed by presence/absence analyses. For most subjects, TCR beta sequences were reported to predict HLA-A and HLA-B alleles with accuracy. Trimming of TCR beta V- and J-genes showed a link, identified in a later analysis, to a missense DCLRE1C variant.

Per the germline V gene, CDR1 is SGHTA and CDR2 is FQGNSA. CDR3 length: 16 residues. The V gene end was trimmed by 5 bases and the J gene end by 5 bases; junction bases not matched to a gene: 12. Input material: PBMCs. The origin of this receptor is a woman between 40 and 50 years old in good health and CMV-seropositive. The chain links TRBV7-2 to TRBJ2-5, with 9 bases that match TRBD1. The CDR3 here is CASSPGQGRGMETQYF. The CDR3 nucleotides are TGTGCCAGCAGCCCTGGACAGGGGCGGGGGATGGAGACCCAGTACTTC.